The rows below give T cell receptor beta chains drawn from one sample of a study of T cell responses to AZD1222 COVID-19 vaccine. The protocol was immunoSEQ multiplex PCR, while the TCRdb copy is restricted to in-frame clones and leaves out a portion. Of about 130,000 clones detected, 88% appear once; the ten largest clones hold under 20%. Sample: peripheral blood, taken on day 0 of MenACWY control vaccination. These receptors were taken from an adult in good health. The CDR3 runs from the conserved cysteine through the conserved F or W. The D gene is left open where the match is weak. Not all rows give a size; the values are once, few, many and, for expanded clones, a class.

-,TRBV4-1,-,TRBJ2-3,CASSSRGQTTDTQYF,TGCGCCAGCAGCTCCCGAGGACAGACCACAGATACGCAGTATTTT
-,TRBV28,-,TRBJ1-6,CASSFSRLYNSPLHF,TGTGCCAGCAGTTTCTCACGGTTATATAATTCACCCCTCCACTTT
-,TRBV11-2,-,TRBJ2-7,CASSLVSGRISYEQYF,TGTGCCAGCAGCTTAGTATCGGGACGCATCTCCTACGAGCAGTACTTC
-,TRBV5-1,-,TRBJ1-1,CASTQISGNTEAFF,TGCGCCAGCACCCAGATATCCGGGAACACTGAAGCTTTCTTT
TRBD1,TRBV27,-,TRBJ1-1,CASSPGTGNTEAFF,TGTGCCAGCAGTCCAGGGACAGGTAACACTGAAGCTTTCTTT
-,TRBV6-5,-,TRBJ1-5,CASSYRDSNQPQHF,TGTGCCAGCAGTTACCGTGATAGCAATCAGCCCCAGCATTTT
-,TRBV2,-,TRBJ1-2,CASSDGPPAGYGYTF,TGTGCCAGCAGCGATGGGCCTCCGGCTGGCTATGGCTACACCTTC
-,TRBV19,-,TRBJ1-4,CASSMVGGASEKLFF,TGTGCCAGTAGTATGGTTGGGGGCGCGAGTGAAAAACTGTTTTTT
-,TRBV5-1,-,TRBJ2-1,CASSSDSNEQFF,TGCGCCAGCAGCTCCGACAGCAATGAGCAGTTCTTC
TRBD1,TRBV28,-,TRBJ1-4,CASSPDRGLEKLFF,TGTGCCAGCAGTCCCGACAGGGGGCTTGAAAAACTGTTTTTT
TRBD1,TRBV3-1/TRBV3-2,-,TRBJ1-5,CASSQDGTGGHPQHF,TGTGCCAGCAGCCAAGATGGGACAGGGGGTCACCCCCAGCATTTT
-,TRBV6-5,-,TRBJ1-1,CASKETRNTEAFF,TGTGCCAGCAAGGAAACAAGGAACACTGAAGCTTTCTTT
-,TRBV9,once,TRBJ1-2,CASSADSGSYGYTF,TGTGCCAGCAGCGCGGACAGCGGATCCTATGGCTACACCTTC
-,TRBV5-1,-,TRBJ1-3,CASSFSGASGNTIYF,TGCGCCAGCAGCTTCTCAGGGGCCTCTGGAAACACCATATATTTT
TRBD2,TRBV7-7,-,TRBJ2-5,CASSPVIAGGPLETQYF,TGTGCCAGCAGCCCGGTAATAGCGGGAGGGCCTTTGGAGACCCAGTACTTC
-,TRBV4-2,-,TRBJ1-6,CASSQVERGLGSPLHF,TGTGCCAGCAGCCAAGTAGAGAGGGGGTTGGGTTCACCCCTCCACTTT
-,TRBV11-2,-,TRBJ1-1,CASSLVPGVWTEAFF,TGTGCCAGCAGCTTAGTTCCAGGGGTTTGGACTGAAGCTTTCTTT
-,TRBV6-2/TRBV6-3,-,TRBJ2-5,CASSSQGQETQYF,TGTGCCAGCAGTTCCCAGGGTCAAGAGACCCAGTACTTC
-,TRBV4-2,-,TRBJ2-2,CASRGSQGTTGELFF,TGTGCCAGCAGGGGGTCTCAGGGGACCACCGGGGAGCTGTTTTTT
-,TRBV9,-,TRBJ2-3,CASSVAGRTDTQYF,TGTGCCAGCAGCGTAGCCGGGAGAACAGATACGCAGTATTTT
TRBD1,TRBV7-2,once,TRBJ1-5,CASSLGTGRVVVSNQPQHF,TGTGCCAGCAGCTTAGGGACAGGTCGGGTGGTGGTAAGCAATCAGCCCCAGCATTTT
TRBD1,TRBV9,-,TRBJ1-1,CASSGRQGSTEAFF,TGTGCCAGCAGCGGTCGACAGGGGAGCACTGAAGCTTTCTTT
TRBD2,TRBV7-8,few,TRBJ2-3,CASSLGGTSGMSTQYF,TGTGCCAGCAGCTTAGGAGGGACTAGCGGGATGAGTACGCAGTATTTT
-,TRBV7-2,-,TRBJ2-7,CASVLQGSSYEQYF,TGTGCCAGCGTGCTTCAGGGAAGCTCCTACGAGCAGTACTTC
TRBD1,TRBV30,-,TRBJ1-6,CAWSVTGDSPLHF,TGTGCCTGGAGCGTAACAGGGGACTCACCCCTCCACTTT
TRBD2,TRBV6-1,-,TRBJ2-3,CASSDVAGIGNTDTQYF,TGTGCCAGCAGTGATGTAGCGGGAATCGGGAACACAGATACGCAGTATTTT
-,TRBV5-1,few,TRBJ2-7,CASSLLQGYEQYF,TGCGCCAGCAGCTTGTTACAGGGCTACGAGCAGTACTTC
-,TRBV24-1,-,TRBJ2-1,CATSGQSYNEQFF,TGTGCCACCAGCGGACAAAGCTACAATGAGCAGTTCTTC
-,TRBV5-7,-,TRBJ1-3,CASSLVSSDSGNTIYF,TGTGCCAGCAGCTTGGTATCATCTGACTCTGGAAACACCATATATTTT
-,TRBV11-3,-,TRBJ1-2,CASSLGTVNYGYTF,TGTGCCAGCAGCTTAGGGACAGTAAATTATGGCTACACCTTC
TRBD1,TRBV3-1/TRBV3-2,few,TRBJ1-5,CASSQGTGSQPQHF,TGTGCCAGCAGCCAAGGGACAGGGAGCCAGCCCCAGCATTTT
TRBD2,TRBV11-2,few,TRBJ2-1,CASSLGLAEQFF,TGTGCCAGCAGCTTAGGACTAGCGGAGCAGTTCTTC
TRBD2,TRBV14,-,TRBJ2-1,CASSQVRDYAFF,TGTGCCAGCAGCCAAGTAAGGGACTATGCGTTCTTC
TRBD2,TRBV28,-,TRBJ2-1,CASSLAGLAEEFF,TGTGCCAGCAGTTTGGCCGGACTAGCGGAGGAGTTCTTC
-,TRBV27,-,TRBJ2-7,CASSPTRGSSYEQYF,TGTGCCAGCAGCCCCACAAGGGGGAGCTCCTACGAGCAGTACTTC
-,TRBV28,-,TRBJ2-1,CASSAQFF,TGTGCCAGCAGTGCCCAGTTCTTC
-,TRBV28,few,TRBJ2-7,CASNPVGAASYEQYF,TGTGCCAGCAACCCAGTGGGAGCCGCTTCCTACGAGCAGTACTTC
TRBD1,TRBV25-1,-,TRBJ2-7,CASNPGTGFSYEQYF,TGTGCCAGCAACCCGGGGACAGGCTTCTCCTACGAGCAGTACTTC
TRBD1,TRBV15,-,TRBJ1-1,CATSPGPGQKNTEAFF,TGTGCCACCAGCCCCGGGCCGGGACAGAAGAACACTGAAGCTTTCTTT
TRBD1,TRBV2,-,TRBJ2-7,CASRDRGVSYEQYF,TGTGCCAGCAGGGACAGGGGGGTCTCCTACGAGCAGTACTTC
TRBD1,TRBV4-1,-,TRBJ1-1,CASSQERRGYTEAFF,TGCGCCAGCAGCCAAGAGCGCAGGGGGTACACTGAAGCTTTCTTT
TRBD2,TRBV7-6,-,TRBJ2-7,CASSPARSGSSYEQYF,TGTGCCAGCAGCCCAGCTCGAAGCGGGAGCTCCTACGAGCAGTACTTC
-,TRBV19,-,TRBJ1-2,CASSIPGAYDSGYTF,TGTGCCAGTAGTATACCAGGGGCCTATGATTCCGGCTACACCTTC
TRBD2,TRBV28,-,TRBJ2-6,CASRSPGLAGGPPGANVLTF,TGTGCCAGCAGGTCACCGGGACTAGCGGGAGGCCCCCCTGGGGCCAACGTCCTGACTTTC
-,TRBV13,-,TRBJ2-2,CASSPAWGINTGELFF,TGTGCCAGCAGCCCCGCTTGGGGGATAAACACCGGGGAGCTGTTTTTT